The 2 T cell receptor beta chains below all came from one sample that was sequenced in a study of molecular identifiers for immune sequencing clone quantification. TCRdb processed the PCR reads anew with MiXCR; each CDR3 protein has one entry. The sample records more than 35,000 distinct CDR3 sequences, under 20% being singletons. The source material was naive CD8+ T cells from blood, with Jurkat cell RNA spiked in. Subset indicated: FACS-sorted CD8+CD4-CCR7+CD45RA+ naive T cells. The origin of the receptors is a human donor in good health. Some libraries in this study had Jurkat cell RNA spiked in.

The sample holds many counts of this clonotype. The V call is TRBV6-5, the J call TRBJ1-1; 7 nucleotides line up with TRBD1. This CDR3 contains 14 residues. The germline V gene has CDR1 MNHEY and CDR2 SVGAGI. Losses at the gene ends were 0 bases for V and 4 bases for J; bases not matched to a gene: 2. This CDR3 reads CASSYSGGGTEAFF. The CDR3 region has the DNA TGTGCCAGCAGTTACTCAGGGGGCGGCACTGAAGCTTTCTTT.

This clonotype appeared many times. The J gene is TRBJ1-5, the V gene TRBV12-3 or TRBV12-4, with 8 nucleotides matching TRBD1. V was pared by 5 bases and J by 4 bases, with 4 bases of the junction left unmatched. The CDR3 totals 14 residues. The CDR3 DNA follows: TGTGCCAGCAGTCATCGGACAGGGAATCAGCCCCAGCATTTT. This translates into CASSHRTGNQPQHF.